Described below is a single T cell receptor beta chain sequence and its context. The antigen is unknown. The data belong to a study of tissue T cells after allogeneic stem cell transplantation. Study-wide findings and caveats: Only a limited share of tissue TCRs appeared in blood or spleen.

The assay was immunoSEQ multiplex PCR, and TCRdb's table has in-frame clones only and misses some. In the table there are several thousand clones, 78% of which are singletons. The sequence was collected from a male patient over 55 with steroid-refractory graft-versus-host disease after an allogeneic stem cell transplant. T cells may partly derive from the graft donor. Sequences were derived from skin, sampled at autopsy.

The CDR3 region has the DNA TGTGCCAGCAGCCCCGGGACAGGGGTTCGCGAGCAGTACTTC. This translates into CASSPGTGVREQYF. This chain links TRBV5-6 with TRBJ2-7, with 10 bases matching TRBD1. V dropped 4 bases and J dropped 6; count of bases not matched to a gene: 7. Germline V gene sequence: CDR1 SGHDT, CDR2 YYEEEE. The CDR3 spans 14 residues.